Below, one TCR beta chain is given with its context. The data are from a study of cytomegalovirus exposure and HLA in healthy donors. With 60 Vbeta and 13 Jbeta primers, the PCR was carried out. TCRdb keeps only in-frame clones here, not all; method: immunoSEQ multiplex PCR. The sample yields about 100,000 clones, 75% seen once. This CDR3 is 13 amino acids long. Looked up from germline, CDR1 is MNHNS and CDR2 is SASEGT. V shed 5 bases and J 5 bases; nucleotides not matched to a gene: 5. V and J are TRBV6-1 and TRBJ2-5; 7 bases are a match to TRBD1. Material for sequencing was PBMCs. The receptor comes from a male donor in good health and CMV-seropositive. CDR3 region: CASSSRGWETQYF. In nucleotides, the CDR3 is TGTGCCAGCAGTTCCAGGGGGTGGGAGACCCAGTACTTC.